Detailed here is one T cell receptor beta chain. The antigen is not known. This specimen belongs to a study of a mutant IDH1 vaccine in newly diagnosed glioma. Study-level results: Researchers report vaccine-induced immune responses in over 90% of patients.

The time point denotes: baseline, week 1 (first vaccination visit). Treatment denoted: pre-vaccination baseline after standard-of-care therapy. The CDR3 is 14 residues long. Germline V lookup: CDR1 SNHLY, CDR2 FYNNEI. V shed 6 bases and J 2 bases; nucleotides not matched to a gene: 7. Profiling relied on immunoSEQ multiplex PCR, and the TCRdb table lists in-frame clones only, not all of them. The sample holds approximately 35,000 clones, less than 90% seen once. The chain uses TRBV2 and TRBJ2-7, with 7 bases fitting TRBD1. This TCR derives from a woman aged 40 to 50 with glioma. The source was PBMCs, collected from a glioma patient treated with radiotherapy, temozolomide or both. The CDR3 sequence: CASRGDSLTYEQYF. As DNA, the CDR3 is TGTGCCAGCAGAGGGGACAGTCTGACCTACGAGCAGTACTTC.